This T cell receptor (beta chain) emerged from a study of cytotoxic CD8 clonotypes in ibrutinib-treated CLL. Study as a whole: Patient counts were some 11 relapsed/refractory, about 15 treatment-naive and some 17 IGHV unmutated. The response samples were taken once patients had been treated for a median of approximately 13 months, range 6 to 36. Overall study results and limits: Baseline clonality exceeded age-matched healthy donors and tracked circulating CD8+ T-cell counts.

Clones were sequenced by immunoSEQ multiplex PCR, and TCRdb holds only the in-frame ones, with some missing. Of around 97,000 clones in the sample, 60% to 80% are singletons; the top ten hold around 30%. The germline CDR1 and CDR2 sequences are MDHEN and SYDVKM. Trimming cost V 6 bases and J 4 bases, with 19 bases left between them. The CDR3 length is 16 residues. For this clone: Its antigen is unknown.

This sequence joins TRBV28 and TRBJ1-3; D call uncertain. The sequence was obtained from a human donor with chronic lymphocytic leukemia. The sequences come from PBMCs, collected after 12 months of ibrutinib treatment. Written as DNA, the CDR3 is TGTGCCAGCAGCCCCAATCGACGACTGGCGGGAAACACCATATATTTT. Translation gives CASSPNRRLAGNTIYF.